The clone carrying this T cell receptor (beta chain) was found many times. Its antigen is undetermined. Time point specified: newly diagnosed GD, antithyroid drugs for less than 3 months. After RNA was extracted from PBMCs, the TCR library was made from it. This sample is part of a study of regulatory T cells in long-lasting Graves disease. Study findings and constraints: Segments TRBV28, TRBJ1-2 and TRBJ2-5 showed preferential usage in persistent disease.

Germline V gene data show CDR1 as WSHSY and CDR2 as SAAADI. The CDR3 sequence is 14 residues long. V lost 4 bases and J 1 base, leaving 10 bases between the germline ends. Building of the TCR beta libraries involved iRepertoire HTBI primers and Arm-PCR of CDR3 regions. TCRdb called the multiplex PCR reads again in MiXCR, with one record for every CDR3 protein. The repertoire holds under 300,000 distinct CDR3 sequences, with 18% as singletons. Separately, the same data were catalogued under a study of T cells in Graves' hyperthyroidism and ophthalmopathy.

V gene TRBV10-2 combines with J gene TRBJ2-5; maybe TRBD1 (6 bases). Sequenced material: peripheral blood mononuclear cells (PBMCs), taken at new diagnosis, from a patient treated with antithyroid drugs. This TCR derives from a woman in her thirties with Graves disease. The CDR3 sequence: CASSGARGQETQYF. DNA of the CDR3: TGCGCCAGCAGTGGGGCCAGGGGCCAAGAGACCCAGTACTTC.